This T cell receptor beta chain was sequenced during a study of control samples from healthy donors and cancer patients. Clones were sequenced by immunoSEQ multiplex PCR, and TCRdb holds only the in-frame ones, with some missing. The sample lists about 94,000 clones; about 88% were seen once. The CDR3 is made up of 16 amino acids. V was clipped by 5 bases and J by 4 bases, with 17 bases between them. The germline gives CDR1 LNHDA, CDR2 SQIVND (reference sequence). This sequence joins TRBV19 and TRBJ2-2, with D possibly being TRBD2 (5 bases). The sample comprised blood. This TCR was sampled from a woman aged 45-59 years in good health. The CDR3 DNA follows: TGTGCCAGTAGTCCGCTTCCGGGGTCGGGCACCGGGGAGCTGTTTTTT. Protein: CASSPLPGSGTGELFF.